This TCR beta chain was recorded in a study of glioma-infiltrating T cells. The study, taken as a whole, reports: Gliomas, especially low-grade, showed above-expected tissue-blood divergence; non-neoplastic patients showed below.

This clonotype was picked up many times. Its specificity is not known. The CDR3 totals 13 residues. The J segment lost 7 bases and the V segment lost 11 bases, leaving 11 bases of the junction unmatched. Per germline, CDR1 ENHRY and CDR2 SYGVKD. Using RNA template, CDR3s of TCR alpha and beta were amplified with iRepertoire arm-PCR. Input was 100-400 ng of tissue mRNA or PBMC total RNA. TCRdb called the multiplex PCR reads again in MiXCR, with one record for every CDR3 protein. The profile covers fewer than 200,000 distinct CDR3 sequences, with approximately 30% appearing a single time and around 21% taken by the ten largest.

Sequencing was done on a sample of glioma tissue, nonneoplastic brain tissue, or PBMCs (not recorded which). The receptor's source is a human donor with low-grade glioma or glioblastoma, undergoing nonglioma brain surgery, or in good health (not recorded which). The chain has TRBV10-3 and TRBJ1-2; 9 bases are shared with TRBD1. The CDR3 region has the DNA TGTGCCGTGACGGACAGGGGTTCAGGTGGCTACACCTTC. Translated: CAVTDRGSGGYTF.